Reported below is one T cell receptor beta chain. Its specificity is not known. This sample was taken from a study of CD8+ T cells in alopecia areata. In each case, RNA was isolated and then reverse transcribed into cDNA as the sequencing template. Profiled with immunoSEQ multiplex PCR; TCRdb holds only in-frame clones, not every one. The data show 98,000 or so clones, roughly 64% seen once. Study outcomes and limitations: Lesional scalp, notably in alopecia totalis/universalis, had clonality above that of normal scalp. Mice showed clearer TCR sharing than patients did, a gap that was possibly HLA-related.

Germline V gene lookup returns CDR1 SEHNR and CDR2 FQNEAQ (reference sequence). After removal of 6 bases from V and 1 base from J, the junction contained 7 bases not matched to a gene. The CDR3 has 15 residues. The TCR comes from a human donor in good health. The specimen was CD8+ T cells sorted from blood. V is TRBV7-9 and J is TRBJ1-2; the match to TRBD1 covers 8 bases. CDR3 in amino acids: CASSQGQDNNYGYTF. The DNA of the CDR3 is TGTGCCAGCAGTCAGGGACAGGATAATAACTATGGCTACACCTTC.